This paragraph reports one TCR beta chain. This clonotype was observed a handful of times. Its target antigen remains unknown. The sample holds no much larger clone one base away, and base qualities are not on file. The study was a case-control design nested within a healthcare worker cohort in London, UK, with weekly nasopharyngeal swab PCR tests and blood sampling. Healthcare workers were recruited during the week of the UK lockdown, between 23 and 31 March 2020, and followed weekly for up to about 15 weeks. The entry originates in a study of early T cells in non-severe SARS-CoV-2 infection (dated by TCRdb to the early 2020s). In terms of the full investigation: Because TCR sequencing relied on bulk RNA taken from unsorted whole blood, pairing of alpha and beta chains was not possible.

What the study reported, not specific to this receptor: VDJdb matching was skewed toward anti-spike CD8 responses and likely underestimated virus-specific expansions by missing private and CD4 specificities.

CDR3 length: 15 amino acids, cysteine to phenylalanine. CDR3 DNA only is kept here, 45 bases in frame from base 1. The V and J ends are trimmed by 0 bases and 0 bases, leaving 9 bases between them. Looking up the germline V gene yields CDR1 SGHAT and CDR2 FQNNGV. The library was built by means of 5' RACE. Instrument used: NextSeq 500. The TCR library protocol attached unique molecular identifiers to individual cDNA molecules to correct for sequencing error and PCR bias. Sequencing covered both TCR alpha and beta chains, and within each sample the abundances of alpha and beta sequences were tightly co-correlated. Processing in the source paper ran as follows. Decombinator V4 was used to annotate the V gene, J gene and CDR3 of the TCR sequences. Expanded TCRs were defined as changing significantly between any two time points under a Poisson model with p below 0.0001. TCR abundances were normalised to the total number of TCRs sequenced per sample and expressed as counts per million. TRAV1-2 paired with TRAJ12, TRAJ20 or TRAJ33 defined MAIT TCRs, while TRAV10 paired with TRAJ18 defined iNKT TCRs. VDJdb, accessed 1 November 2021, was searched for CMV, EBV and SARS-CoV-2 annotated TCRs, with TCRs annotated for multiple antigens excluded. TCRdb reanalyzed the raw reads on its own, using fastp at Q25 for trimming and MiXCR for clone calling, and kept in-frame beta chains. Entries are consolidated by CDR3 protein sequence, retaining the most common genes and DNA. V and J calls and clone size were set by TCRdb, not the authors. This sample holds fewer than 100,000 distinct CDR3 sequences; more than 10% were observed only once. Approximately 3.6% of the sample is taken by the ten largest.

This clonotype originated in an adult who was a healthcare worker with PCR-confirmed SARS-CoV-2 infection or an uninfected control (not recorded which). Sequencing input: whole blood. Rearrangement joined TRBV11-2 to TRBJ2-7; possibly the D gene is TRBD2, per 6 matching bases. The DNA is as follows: TGTGCCAGCAGCTTAGAGGCGGGGCGCTCCTACGAGCAGTACTTC. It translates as CASSLEAGRSYEQYF.